This TCR beta chain came from a study of blood T cell repertoires in COVID-19. The protocol was immunoSEQ multiplex PCR, while the TCRdb copy is restricted to in-frame clones and leaves out a portion. The sample shows tens of thousands of clones, around 88% of them seen only once. Germline V gene lookup returns CDR1 SGHKS and CDR2 YYEKEE (reference sequence). The CDR3 totals 15 residues. Germline trimming cut 4 bases from V and 1 base from J; bases unmatched to any gene: 5. Sequenced sample: peripheral blood. The chain recombines TRBV5-5 with TRBJ1-1; 9 positions agree with TRBD1. This clonotype was obtained from an elderly woman with active or convalescent COVID-19. The CDR3 protein is CASSPQGASNTEAFF. DNA for the CDR3: TGTGCCAGCAGCCCACAGGGGGCATCGAACACTGAAGCTTTCTTT.